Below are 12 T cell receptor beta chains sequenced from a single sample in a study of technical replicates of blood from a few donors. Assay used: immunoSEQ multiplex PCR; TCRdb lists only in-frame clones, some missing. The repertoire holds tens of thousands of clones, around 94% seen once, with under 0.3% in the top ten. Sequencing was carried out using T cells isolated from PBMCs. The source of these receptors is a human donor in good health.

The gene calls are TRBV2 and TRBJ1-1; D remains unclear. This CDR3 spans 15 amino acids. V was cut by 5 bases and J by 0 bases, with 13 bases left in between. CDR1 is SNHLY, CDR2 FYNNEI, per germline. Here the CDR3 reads CASSHEQNMNTEAFF. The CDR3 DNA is TGTGCCAGCAGTCACGAACAGAACATGAACACTGAAGCTTTCTTT.

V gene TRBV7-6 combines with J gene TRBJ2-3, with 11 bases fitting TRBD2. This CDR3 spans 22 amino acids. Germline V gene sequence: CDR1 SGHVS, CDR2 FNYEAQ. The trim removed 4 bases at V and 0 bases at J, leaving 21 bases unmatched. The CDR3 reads CASSSHDWTSGYPHLSTDTQYF. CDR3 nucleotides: TGTGCCAGCAGCTCCCACGACTGGACTAGCGGGTACCCCCACCTAAGCACAGATACGCAGTATTTT.

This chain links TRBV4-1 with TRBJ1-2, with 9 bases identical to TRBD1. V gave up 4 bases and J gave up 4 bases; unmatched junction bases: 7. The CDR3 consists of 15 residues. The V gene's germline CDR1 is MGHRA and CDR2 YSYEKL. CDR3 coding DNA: TGCGCCAGCAGCCGCCCAGAGGACAGGGGCTATGGCTACACCTTC. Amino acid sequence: CASSRPEDRGYGYTF.

The CDR3 loop is CASSYYTDTQYF. CDR3 sequence (DNA): TGTGCCAGCAGCTATTACACAGATACGCAGTATTTT. This chain links TRBV7-8 with TRBJ2-3; D gene unclear. The CDR3 is made up of 12 amino acids. The germline gives CDR1 SGHVS, CDR2 FQNEAQ. V was trimmed by 4 bases and J by 2 bases, leaving 4 bases between them.

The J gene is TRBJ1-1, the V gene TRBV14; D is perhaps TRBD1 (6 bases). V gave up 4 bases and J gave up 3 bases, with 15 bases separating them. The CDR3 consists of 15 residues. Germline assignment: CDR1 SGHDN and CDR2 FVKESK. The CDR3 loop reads CASSPLGAGDTEAFF. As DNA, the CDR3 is TGTGCCAGCAGCCCGTTGGGGGCTGGAGACACTGAAGCTTTCTTT.

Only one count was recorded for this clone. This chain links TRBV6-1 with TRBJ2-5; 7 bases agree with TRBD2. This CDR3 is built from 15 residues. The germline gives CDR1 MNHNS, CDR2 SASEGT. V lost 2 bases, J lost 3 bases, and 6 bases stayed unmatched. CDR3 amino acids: CASSEMRLAEETQYF. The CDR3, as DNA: TGTGCCAGCAGTGAAATGCGGCTAGCGGAAGAGACCCAGTACTTC.

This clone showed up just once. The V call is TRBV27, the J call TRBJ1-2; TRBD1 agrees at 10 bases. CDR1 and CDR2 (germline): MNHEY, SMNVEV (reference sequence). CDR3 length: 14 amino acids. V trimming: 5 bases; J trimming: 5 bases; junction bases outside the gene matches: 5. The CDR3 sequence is CASSKQGQGYGYTF. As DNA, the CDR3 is TGTGCCAGCAGTAAACAGGGACAGGGGTATGGCTACACCTTC.

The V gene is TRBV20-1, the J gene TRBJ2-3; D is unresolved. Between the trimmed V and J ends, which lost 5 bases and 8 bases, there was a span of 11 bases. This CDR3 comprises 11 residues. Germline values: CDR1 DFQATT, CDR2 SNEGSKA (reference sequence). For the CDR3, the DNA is TGCAGTGCTGCGGTCGGTGGTACGCAGTATTTT. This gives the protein CSAAVGGTQYF.

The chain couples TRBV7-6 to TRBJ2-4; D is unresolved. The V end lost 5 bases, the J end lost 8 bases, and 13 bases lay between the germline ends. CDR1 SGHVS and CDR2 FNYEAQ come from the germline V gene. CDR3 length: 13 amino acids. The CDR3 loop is CASSLSRGDIQYF. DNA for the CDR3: TGTGCCAGCAGCCTGTCGAGAGGAGACATTCAGTACTTC.

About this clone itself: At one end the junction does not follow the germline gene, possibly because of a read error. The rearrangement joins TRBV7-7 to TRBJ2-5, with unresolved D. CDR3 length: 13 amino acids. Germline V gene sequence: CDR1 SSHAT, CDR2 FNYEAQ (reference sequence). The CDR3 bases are TGTGCTAGCAGCTTAGATAGCCAAGAGACCCAGTACTTC. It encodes CASSLDSQETQYF.

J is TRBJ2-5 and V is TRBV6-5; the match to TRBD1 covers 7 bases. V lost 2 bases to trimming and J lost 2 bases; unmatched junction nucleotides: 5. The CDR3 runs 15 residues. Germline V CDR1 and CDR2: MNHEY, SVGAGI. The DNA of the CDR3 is TGTGCCAGCAGTTACCTAACAGGGGCTCAAGAGACCCAGTACTTC. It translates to CASSYLTGAQETQYF.

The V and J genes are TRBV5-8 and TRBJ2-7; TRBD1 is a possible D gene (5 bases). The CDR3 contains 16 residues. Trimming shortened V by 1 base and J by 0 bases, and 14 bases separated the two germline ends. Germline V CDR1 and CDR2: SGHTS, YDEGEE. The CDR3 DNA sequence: TGTGCCAGCAGCTTGTTGTCGGACATATCCTCCTACGAGCAGTACTTC. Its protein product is CASSLLSDISSYEQYF.